The sequence of this TCR beta chain was determined in a study of type 1 regulatory T cells. For the study at large: T-allo10 is a Tr1-enriched, alloantigen-specific CD4 T cell product made in vitro.

In TCRdb, the reads were re-called with MiXCR into one record per CDR3 protein. The sample records approximately 23,000 distinct CDR3 sequences, just under 75% being singletons. The graft donor-derived T-allo10 cells reportedly recognize host alloantigens, are anergic, and suppress alloantigen-specifically. V lost 5 bases to trimming and J lost 6 bases, with 6 bases between them. Per germline, CDR1 DFQATT and CDR2 SNEGSKA (reference sequence). This CDR3 has 10 residues. Of note for this clonotype: Antigen: not known.

The chain joins TRBV20-1 to TRBJ2-3; D remains unclear. The clonotype comes from a human donor in good health. The specimen sequenced was cultured T cells, either the whole culture or a sorted T cell fraction (not recorded which). Subset denoted: Tr1-enriched cell product generated in vitro against host alloantigens. The CDR3 nucleotides are TGCAGTGCTGCCAGGGATACGCAGTATTTT. Translation: CSAARDTQYF.